These 29 T cell receptor beta chains were all obtained from the same sample, sequenced in a study of CD8+ T cells in alopecia areata. Reverse transcribed after extraction, RNA yielded cDNA as the sequencing template. Data came from immunoSEQ multiplex PCR; TCRdb stores just in-frame clones and leaves some out. The sample includes about 120,000 clones, roughly 58% of them seen just once. Treatment: oral pan-JAK inhibitor, 5-10 mg twice daily. The sample was CD8+ T cells sorted from blood, taken at week 4, from a patient treated with tofacitinib. Receptors were obtained from a human donor with alopecia areata.

The chain carries TRBV13 and TRBJ2-3; 9 nucleotides line up with TRBD1. CDR3 length: 15 amino acids. J lost 1 base, V lost 5 bases, and 4 bases had no gene match. Germline values: CDR1 PRHDT, CDR2 FYEKMQ (reference sequence). CDR3 sequence (DNA): TGTGCCAGCAGCCAGGGACAGGGCCGCACAGATACGCAGTATTTT. It codes for CASSQGQGRTDTQYF. Based on the CDR3 plus reference TRBV13 and TRBJ2-3, the full variable domain is AAGVIQSPRHLIKEKRETATLKCYPIPRHDTVYWYQQGPGQDPQFLISFYEKMQSDKGSIPDRFSAQQFSDYHSELNMSSLELGDSALYFCASSQGQGRTDTQYFGPGTRLTVL.

The chain couples TRBV4-1 to TRBJ2-3; possibly TRBD1 for D (6 bases). V lost 7 bases and J 1 base, leaving 15 bases between the germline ends. The CDR3 contains 15 residues. Per germline, CDR1 MGHRA and CDR2 YSYEKL. Here the CDR3 reads CASTSGEFGTDTQYF. The CDR3 region has the DNA TGCGCCAGCACATCAGGGGAGTTTGGCACAGATACGCAGTATTTT.

The chain joins TRBV6-5 to TRBJ2-5; TRBD2 is a possible D gene (6 bases). This CDR3 has 12 residues. Germline assignment: CDR1 MNHEY and CDR2 SVGAGI. Trimming shortened V by 7 bases and J by 4 bases, and 10 bases separated the two germline ends. This CDR3 reads CASTAGRETQYF. CDR3 nucleotides: TGTGCCAGCACGGCGGGGAGAGAGACCCAGTACTTC.

The gene calls are TRBV30 and TRBJ2-7; 7 bases fit TRBD2. Germline CDR1 GTSNPN, CDR2 SVGIG (reference sequence). This CDR3 contains 11 residues. V lost 5 bases to trimming and J lost 6 bases; unmatched junction nucleotides: 4. CDR3 DNA: TGTGCCTGGGGACTAGACCCCGAGCAGTACTTC. Its protein is CAWGLDPEQYF.

The chain joins TRBV4-1 to TRBJ1-5, with D unclear. CDR1 MGHRA and CDR2 YSYEKL come from the germline V gene. Trimming pared 4 bases from V and 4 bases from J, leaving 8 bases between. This CDR3 comprises 13 residues. The CDR3 nucleotides are TGCGCCAGCAGCCTTGTGGCAAATCAGCCCCAGCATTTT. As protein: CASSLVANQPQHF.

The chain couples TRBV29-1 to TRBJ1-2, with D hard to call. V lost 0 bases, J lost 8 bases, and 7 bases lay in between. Germline V gene lookup returns CDR1 SQVTM and CDR2 ANQGSEA. There are 11 residues in the CDR3. Here the CDR3 DNA reads TGCAGCGTTGAAGATATGAGGGGCTACACCTTC. Translation: CSVEDMRGYTF.

The rearrangement joins TRBV6-5 to TRBJ2-5, with 7 positions matching TRBD2. This CDR3 region has 14 residues. V lost 7 bases, J lost 0 bases, and 5 bases stayed unmatched. Germline values: CDR1 MNHEY, CDR2 SVGAGI. CDR3 region: CASTVSGNQETQYF. The CDR3, as DNA: TGTGCCAGCACCGTAAGCGGGAACCAAGAGACCCAGTACTTC.

This clone has a handful of counts. V and J are TRBV7-8 and TRBJ1-2; unclear D gene. The CDR3 consists of 13 residues. Trimming left V 2 bases short and J 4 bases short, with 8 bases between. Per germline, CDR1 SGHVS and CDR2 FQNEAQ. The chain's CDR3 is CASSLSQVYGYTF. The CDR3 coding sequence is TGTGCCAGCAGCTTAAGTCAGGTCTATGGCTACACCTTC. The full variable domain, with the rest looked up from reference TRBV7-8 and TRBJ1-2, is GAGVSQSPRYKVAKRGQDVALRCDPISGHVSLFWYQQALGQGPEFLTYFQNEAQLDKSGLPSDRFFAERPEGSVSTLKIQRTQQEDSAVYLCASSLSQVYGYTFGSGTRLTVV.

This chain joins TRBV7-9 and TRBJ1-2; D gene ambiguous. The CDR3 is made up of 11 amino acids. The V gene lost 8 bases and the J gene lost 6 bases, with 10 bases spanning the gap. Looked up from germline, CDR1 is SEHNR and CDR2 is FQNEAQ (reference sequence). The CDR3 loop reads CASPFRDGYTF. For the CDR3, the DNA is TGTGCCAGCCCCTTTCGGGATGGCTACACCTTC.

A few counts support this clone. V usage is TRBV7-9 and J usage is TRBJ2-7; a possible D gene is TRBD1 (5 bases). Trimming took off 2 bases at V and 3 bases at J, with 8 bases between the two ends. The CDR3 is 13 residues long. Germline assignment: CDR1 SEHNR and CDR2 FQNEAQ (reference sequence). DNA for the CDR3: TGTGCCAGCAGCTTAAAGGGGAACTACGAGCAGTACTTC. As protein: CASSLKGNYEQYF.

The chain employs TRBV13 and TRBJ2-5, with TRBD2 matching 9 bases. The CDR3 is 16 residues long. Germline V lookup: CDR1 PRHDT, CDR2 FYEKMQ (reference sequence). The V gene end was trimmed by 5 bases and the J gene end by 5 bases; junction bases not matched to a gene: 12. CDR3 DNA sequence: TGTGCCAGCAGCCCCGATGGCGGGGGGGCCTGGGAGACCCAGTACTTC. Protein: CASSPDGGGAWETQYF.

The V and J genes are TRBV28 and TRBJ2-1, with 10 bases identical to TRBD1. The CDR3 has 16 residues. The germline gives CDR1 MDHEN, CDR2 SYDVKM. V was pared by 5 bases and J by 4 bases, with 8 bases of the junction left unmatched. The CDR3 spells CASSGHGQGVYNEQFF. CDR3 sequence (DNA): TGTGCCAGCAGTGGACACGGACAGGGGGTTTACAATGAGCAGTTCTTC.

The chain is built from TRBV18 and TRBJ1-5; perhaps TRBD1 as D (6 bases). CDR1 and CDR2 from the germline V gene are KGHSH and LQKENI. V dropped 4 bases and J dropped 0 bases, with 22 bases sitting between them. This CDR3 spans 19 amino acids. The CDR3 sequence is CASSQKGTMSLLSNQPQHF. DNA for the CDR3: TGTGCCAGCTCACAAAAAGGGACAATGAGCCTGCTTAGCAATCAGCCCCAGCATTTT.

The rearrangement uses TRBV30 and TRBJ1-1, with D possibly TRBD1 on 5 matching bases. Trimming pared 5 bases from V and 1 base from J, leaving 11 bases between. This CDR3 spans 13 amino acids. Per the germline V gene, CDR1 is GTSNPN and CDR2 is SVGIG (reference sequence). The CDR3 DNA follows: TGTGCCTGGCACGGGGCGAGGAACACTGAAGCTTTCTTT. Translating it yields CAWHGARNTEAFF.

The gene calls are TRBV29-1 and TRBJ1-2, with D uncertain. Germline V gives CDR1 SQVTM, CDR2 ANQGSEA. V dropped 3 bases and J dropped 8 bases, with 10 bases sitting between them. This CDR3 spans 11 amino acids. CDR3 coding DNA: TGCAGCGTTGAGTTGGGAATGGGCTACACCTTC. Translation gives CSVELGMGYTF.

The rearrangement uses TRBV7-9 and TRBJ1-2; D is ambiguous. V was pared by 5 bases and J by 6 bases, with 16 bases between. Germline values: CDR1 SEHNR, CDR2 FQNEAQ (reference sequence). This CDR3 has 14 amino acids. The CDR3, as DNA: TGTGCCAGCAGCGAAGGGTCCCCTGGAGATGGCTACACCTTC. This translates into CASSEGSPGDGYTF.

This clone was counted between two and nine times. This chain joins TRBV7-9 and TRBJ1-1; the D is unclear. V lost 5 bases to trimming and J lost 0 bases, with 7 bases between them. Germline loops: CDR1 SEHNR, CDR2 FQNEAQ (reference sequence). The CDR3 spans 13 residues. The CDR3 protein is CASSPGMNTEAFF. CDR3 coding DNA: TGTGCCAGCAGCCCGGGGATGAACACTGAAGCTTTCTTT.

In nucleotides, the CDR3 is TGTGCCAGCAGCATCGGGGCTGAGCAGTACTTC. Protein product: CASSIGAEQYF. The rearrangement links TRBV5-4 to TRBJ2-7, with D perhaps given as TRBD1 or TRBD2 (5 bases each). Per germline, CDR1 SGHNT and CDR2 YYREEE (reference sequence). V dropped 4 bases and J dropped 7 bases, with 9 bases sitting between them. The CDR3 extends over 11 amino acids.

This clone was recorded only once. The J gene is TRBJ2-7, the V gene TRBV15; the D gene could be TRBD1 or TRBD2 (7 bases each). CDR1 is LNHNV, CDR2 YYDKDF, per germline (reference sequence). The CDR3 extends over 15 amino acids. V lost 0 bases to trimming and J lost 5 bases, with 14 bases between them. The CDR3 nucleotides read TGTGCCACCAGCAGAGAGGGAGGGGGCTCGGACGAGCAGTACTTC. Protein: CATSREGGGSDEQYF.

This clone was counted only a few times. The CDR3 bases are TGTGCCAGCAGTGTAGGGGGCGAGCAGTACTTC. Protein product: CASSVGGEQYF. The V call is TRBV25-1, the J call TRBJ2-7, with D possibly matching TRBD1 (6 bases). Germline CDR1 is MGHDK and CDR2 is SYGVNS. Deletions cut 4 bases from V and 6 bases from J, with 7 bases between. The CDR3 spans 11 residues.

A note on this clone: A junction end diverges from the germline sequence, so it may reflect a read error. The CDR3 region has the DNA TGTGCTAGCAGCCGCGGGCTAGCGGCAACAGATACGCAGTATTTT. Its translation: CASSRGLAATDTQYF. The gene calls are TRBV7-7 and TRBJ2-3, with 7 bases lining up with TRBD2. CDR1 is SSHAT and CDR2 is FNYEAQ in the germline V gene (reference sequence). The CDR3 sequence is 15 residues long.

The chain joins TRBV2 to TRBJ2-5, with 8 bases that match TRBD1. The end of the DNA aligns better with TRBJ2-7, so the J call may be wrong. CDR1 is SNHLY and CDR2 is FYNNEI in the germline V gene. The CDR3 is 16 amino acids. CDR3 sequence: CASRESRTGWDYEQYF. DNA of the CDR3: TGTGCCAGCAGGGAGAGCAGGACAGGGTGGGACTACGAGCAGTACTTC.

The rearrangement uses TRBV6-4 and TRBJ2-6, with 8 bases identical to TRBD1. V lost 4 bases to trimming and J lost 1 base; unmatched junction nucleotides: 3. There are 16 residues in the CDR3. The germline V gene encodes CDR1 MRHNA and CDR2 SNTAGT. The CDR3 is CASSVGTGSGANVLTF. In nucleotides, the CDR3 is TGTGCCAGCAGTGTCGGGACAGGTTCTGGGGCCAACGTCCTGACTTTC.

The chain is built from TRBV7-9 and TRBJ1-2; 9 bases are shared with TRBD1. J lost 3 bases, V lost 3 bases, and 11 bases had no gene match. This CDR3 has 17 residues. Per germline, CDR1 SEHNR and CDR2 FQNEAQ (reference sequence). CDR3 nucleotide sequence: TGTGCCAGCAGCTTGGAAGGTGACAGGGGGGATCACTATGGCTACACCTTC. Encoded protein: CASSLEGDRGDHYGYTF. The whole variable domain, filled in from reference TRBV7-9 and TRBJ1-2, reads DTGVSQNPRHKITKRGQNVTFRCDPISEHNRLYWYRQTLGQGPEFLTYFQNEAQLEKSRLLSDRFSAERPKGSFSTLEIQRTEQGDSAMYLCASSLEGDRGDHYGYTFGSGTRLTVV.

This clone was observed a few times. The chain uses TRBV5-6 and TRBJ2-7; the D is unclear. The V and J ends lost 0 bases and 5 bases respectively, with 3 bases between them. Germline assignment: CDR1 SGHDT and CDR2 YYEEEE. The CDR3 is 11 amino acids. The CDR3 DNA sequence: TGTGCCAGCAGCTTGGACGACGAGCAGTACTTC. Its translation is CASSLDDEQYF.

This chain links TRBV29-1 with TRBJ1-1; D unresolved. In germline, CDR1 is SQVTM, CDR2 ANQGSEA. The CDR3 extends over 12 amino acids. Trimming cost V 0 bases and J 7 bases, with 9 bases left between them. The CDR3 DNA reads as TGCAGCGTTGAAGATCGGTCCGATGAAGCTTTCTTT. Protein sequence: CSVEDRSDEAFF.

The chain carries TRBV5-1 and TRBJ2-1; D remains ambiguous. This CDR3 comprises 16 residues. The germline V and J ends were trimmed by 1 base and 0 bases, with 11 bases remaining between them. Per germline, CDR1 SGHRS and CDR2 YFSETQ. The DNA of the CDR3 is TGCGCCAGCAGCTTGTCGCCAGCGAGCTCCTACAATGAGCAGTTCTTC. This encodes CASSLSPASSYNEQFF.

This chain links TRBV29-1 with TRBJ2-4, with TRBD2 matching over 7 bases. The CDR3 covers 12 residues. From germline, CDR1 is SQVTM and CDR2 ANQGSEA. The V gene end was trimmed by 4 bases and the J gene end by 8 bases; junction bases not matched to a gene: 5. This CDR3 reads CSVVQRGDIQYF. The CDR3 bases are TGCAGCGTTGTCCAGCGGGGCGACATTCAGTACTTC.

CDR3 sequence: CASSVAAGGSYEQYF. The CDR3 DNA sequence: TGTGCCAGCAGCGTTGCCGCGGGGGGTTCCTACGAGCAGTACTTC. This sequence joins TRBV9 and TRBJ2-7, with 8 positions matching TRBD2. After removal of 2 bases from V and 1 base from J, the junction contained 5 bases not matched to a gene. This CDR3 is built from 15 residues. Germline lookup yields CDR1 SGDLS and CDR2 YYNGEE.